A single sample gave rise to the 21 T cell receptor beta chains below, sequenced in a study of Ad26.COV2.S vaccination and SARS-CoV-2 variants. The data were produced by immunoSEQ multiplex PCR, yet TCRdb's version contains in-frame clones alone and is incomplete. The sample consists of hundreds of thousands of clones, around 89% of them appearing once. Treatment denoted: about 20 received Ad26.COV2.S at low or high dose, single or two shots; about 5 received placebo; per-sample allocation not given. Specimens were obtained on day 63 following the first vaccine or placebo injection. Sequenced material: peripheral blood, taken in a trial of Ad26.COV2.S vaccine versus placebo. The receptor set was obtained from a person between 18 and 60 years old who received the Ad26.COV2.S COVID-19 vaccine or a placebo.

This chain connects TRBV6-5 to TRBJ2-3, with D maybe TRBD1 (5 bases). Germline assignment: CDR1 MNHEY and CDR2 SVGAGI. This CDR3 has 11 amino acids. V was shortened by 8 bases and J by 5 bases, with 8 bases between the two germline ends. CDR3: CASERGDTQYF. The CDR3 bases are TGTGCCAGCGAAAGGGGAGATACGCAGTATTTT.

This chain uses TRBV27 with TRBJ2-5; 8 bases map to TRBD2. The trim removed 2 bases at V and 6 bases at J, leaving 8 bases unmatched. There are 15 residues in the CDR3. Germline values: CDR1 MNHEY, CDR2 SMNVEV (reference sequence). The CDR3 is CASSLTGTRIQTQYF. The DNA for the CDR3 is TGTGCCAGCAGTTTAACCGGGACTAGGATCCAGACCCAGTACTTC.

The CDR3 DNA follows: TGTGCCAGCAGTTTATCAAGCGGCAATGAGCAGTTCTTC. It specifies CASSLSSGNEQFF. This rearrangement joins TRBV27 to TRBJ2-1; D perhaps matches TRBD2 (5 bases). V was cut by 0 bases and J by 6 bases, with 6 bases left in between. CDR1 MNHEY and CDR2 SMNVEV come from the germline V gene (reference sequence). CDR3 length equals 13 residues.

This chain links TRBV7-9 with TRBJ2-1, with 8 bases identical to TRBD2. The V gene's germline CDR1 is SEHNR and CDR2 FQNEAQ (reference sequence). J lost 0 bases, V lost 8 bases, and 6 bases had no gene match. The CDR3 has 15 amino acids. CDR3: CASQRGGSSYNEQFF. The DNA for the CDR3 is TGTGCCAGCCAACGCGGGGGGAGCTCCTACAATGAGCAGTTCTTC.

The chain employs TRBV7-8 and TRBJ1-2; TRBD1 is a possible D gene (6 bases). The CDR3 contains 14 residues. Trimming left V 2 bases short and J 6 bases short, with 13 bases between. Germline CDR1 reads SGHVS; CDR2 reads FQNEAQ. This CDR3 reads CASSLLGGEDGYTF. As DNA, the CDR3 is TGTGCCAGCAGCTTATTAGGGGGAGAAGATGGCTACACCTTC.

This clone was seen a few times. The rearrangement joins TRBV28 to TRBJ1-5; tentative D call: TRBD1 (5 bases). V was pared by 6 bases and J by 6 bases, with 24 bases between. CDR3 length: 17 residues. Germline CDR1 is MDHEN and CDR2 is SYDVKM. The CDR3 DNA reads TGTGCCAGCAGGATAAGGAGTGCCAGGGCCGTGAGTCAGCCCCAGCATTTT. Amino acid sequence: CASRIRSARAVSQPQHF.

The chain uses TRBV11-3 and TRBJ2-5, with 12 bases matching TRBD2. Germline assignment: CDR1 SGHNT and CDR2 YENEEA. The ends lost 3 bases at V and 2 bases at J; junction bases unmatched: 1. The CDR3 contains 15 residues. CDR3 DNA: TGTGCCAGCAGCTTGACTAGCGGGAGACAAGAGACCCAGTACTTC. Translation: CASSLTSGRQETQYF.

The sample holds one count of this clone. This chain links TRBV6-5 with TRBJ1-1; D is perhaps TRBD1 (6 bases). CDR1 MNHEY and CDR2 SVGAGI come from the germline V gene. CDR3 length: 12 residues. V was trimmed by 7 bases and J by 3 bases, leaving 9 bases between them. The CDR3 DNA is TGTGCCAGCAAAGGGGGAGACACTGAAGCTTTCTTT. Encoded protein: CASKGGDTEAFF.

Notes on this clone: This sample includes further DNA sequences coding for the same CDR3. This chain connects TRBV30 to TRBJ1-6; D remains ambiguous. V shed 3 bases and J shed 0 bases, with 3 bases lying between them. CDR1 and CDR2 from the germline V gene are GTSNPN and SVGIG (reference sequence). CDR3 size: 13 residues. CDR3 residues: CAWRSSYNSPLHF. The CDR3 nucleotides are TGTGCCTGGAGGAGCTCCTATAATTCACCCCTCCACTTT.

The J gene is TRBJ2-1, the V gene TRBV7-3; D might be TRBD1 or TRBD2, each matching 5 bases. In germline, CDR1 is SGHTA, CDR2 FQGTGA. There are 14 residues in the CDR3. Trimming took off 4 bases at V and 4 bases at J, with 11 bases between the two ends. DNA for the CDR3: TGTGCCAGCAGCTGGGGGTTAGAGTACAATGAGCAGTTCTTC. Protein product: CASSWGLEYNEQFF.

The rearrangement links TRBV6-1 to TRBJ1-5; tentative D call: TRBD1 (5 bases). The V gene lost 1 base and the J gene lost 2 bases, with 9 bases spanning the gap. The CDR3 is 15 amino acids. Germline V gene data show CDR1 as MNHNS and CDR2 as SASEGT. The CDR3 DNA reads TGTGCCAGCAGTGAAGGGGGCTGGGGCAATCAGCCCCAGCATTTT. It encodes CASSEGGWGNQPQHF.

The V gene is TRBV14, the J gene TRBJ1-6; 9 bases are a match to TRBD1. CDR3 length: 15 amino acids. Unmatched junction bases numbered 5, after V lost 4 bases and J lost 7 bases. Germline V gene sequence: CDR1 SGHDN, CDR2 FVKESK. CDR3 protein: CASSPYRGRNSPLHF. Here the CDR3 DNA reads TGTGCCAGCAGCCCCTACAGGGGGCGGAATTCACCCCTCCACTTT.

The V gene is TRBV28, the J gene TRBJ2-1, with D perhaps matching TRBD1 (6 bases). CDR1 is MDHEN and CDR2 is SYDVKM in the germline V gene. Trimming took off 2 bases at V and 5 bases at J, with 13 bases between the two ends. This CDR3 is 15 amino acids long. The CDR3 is CASSLGGQIDNEQFF. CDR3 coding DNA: TGTGCCAGCAGTTTAGGTGGACAGATTGACAATGAGCAGTTCTTC.

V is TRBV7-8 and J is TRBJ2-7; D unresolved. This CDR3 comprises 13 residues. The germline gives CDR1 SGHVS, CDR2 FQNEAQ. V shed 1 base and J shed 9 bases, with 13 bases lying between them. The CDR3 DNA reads TGTGCCAGCAGCTTAGAAGCAGGCGGTCGGCAGTACTTC. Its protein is CASSLEAGGRQYF.

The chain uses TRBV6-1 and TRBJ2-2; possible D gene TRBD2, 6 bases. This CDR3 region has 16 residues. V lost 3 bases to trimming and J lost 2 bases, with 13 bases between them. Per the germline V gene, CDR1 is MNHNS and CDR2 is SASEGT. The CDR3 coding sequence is TGTGCCAGCAGTGAGGTCCCGGGACTTAACACCGGGGAGCTGTTTTTT. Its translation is CASSEVPGLNTGELFF.

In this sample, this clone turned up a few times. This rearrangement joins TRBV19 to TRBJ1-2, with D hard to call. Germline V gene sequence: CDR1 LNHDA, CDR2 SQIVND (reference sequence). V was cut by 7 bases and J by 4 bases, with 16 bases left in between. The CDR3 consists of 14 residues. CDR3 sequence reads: CASKLTEGPYGYTF. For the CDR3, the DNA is TGTGCCAGTAAACTGACGGAAGGACCCTATGGCTACACCTTC.

The DNA for the CDR3 is TGTGCCAGCAGCAGGGGGGGTAACTATGAAAAACTGTTTTTT. Translation: CASSRGGNYEKLFF. This chain links TRBV28 with TRBJ1-4, with 7 bases matching TRBD1. The CDR3 spans 14 residues. The V gene's germline CDR1 is MDHEN and CDR2 SYDVKM. Germline trimming cut 6 bases from V and 6 bases from J; bases unmatched to any gene: 7.

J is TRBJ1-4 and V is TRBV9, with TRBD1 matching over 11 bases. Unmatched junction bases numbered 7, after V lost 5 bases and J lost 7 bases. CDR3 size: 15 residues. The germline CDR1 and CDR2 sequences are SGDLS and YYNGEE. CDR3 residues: CASSKDRGRGEKLFF. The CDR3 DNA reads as TGTGCCAGCAGTAAGGACAGGGGGCGCGGTGAAAAACTGTTTTTT.

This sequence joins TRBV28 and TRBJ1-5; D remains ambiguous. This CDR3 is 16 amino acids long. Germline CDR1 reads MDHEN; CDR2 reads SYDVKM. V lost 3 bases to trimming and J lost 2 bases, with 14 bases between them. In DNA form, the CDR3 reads TGTGCCAGCAGTTTGGGAGGGTTTGGGCGCAATCAGCCCCAGCATTTT. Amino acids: CASSLGGFGRNQPQHF.

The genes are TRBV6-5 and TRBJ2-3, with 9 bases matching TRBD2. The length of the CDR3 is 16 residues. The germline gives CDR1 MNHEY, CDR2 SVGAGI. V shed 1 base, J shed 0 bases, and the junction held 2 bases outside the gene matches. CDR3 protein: CASSYYSGSSTDTQYF. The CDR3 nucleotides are TGTGCCAGCAGTTACTATAGCGGGAGTAGCACAGATACGCAGTATTTT.

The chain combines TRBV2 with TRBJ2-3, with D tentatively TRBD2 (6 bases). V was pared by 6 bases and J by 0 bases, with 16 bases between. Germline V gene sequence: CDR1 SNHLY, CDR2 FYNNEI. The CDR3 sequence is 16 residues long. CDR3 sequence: CASSRDLHSSTDTQYF. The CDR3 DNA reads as TGTGCCAGCAGCCGGGACTTACATTCTAGCACAGATACGCAGTATTTT.